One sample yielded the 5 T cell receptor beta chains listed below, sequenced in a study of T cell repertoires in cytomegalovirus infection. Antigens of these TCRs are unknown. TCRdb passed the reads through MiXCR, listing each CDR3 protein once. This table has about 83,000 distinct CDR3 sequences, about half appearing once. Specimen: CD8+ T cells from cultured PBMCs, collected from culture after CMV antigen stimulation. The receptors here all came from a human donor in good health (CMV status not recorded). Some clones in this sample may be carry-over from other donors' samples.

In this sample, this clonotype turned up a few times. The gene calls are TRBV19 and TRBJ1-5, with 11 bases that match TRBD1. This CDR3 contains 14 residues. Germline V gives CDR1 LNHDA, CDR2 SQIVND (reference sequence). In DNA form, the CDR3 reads TGTGCTACCTTGGACAGGGGGCGAAATCAGCCCCAGCATTTT. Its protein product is CATLDRGRNQPQHF.

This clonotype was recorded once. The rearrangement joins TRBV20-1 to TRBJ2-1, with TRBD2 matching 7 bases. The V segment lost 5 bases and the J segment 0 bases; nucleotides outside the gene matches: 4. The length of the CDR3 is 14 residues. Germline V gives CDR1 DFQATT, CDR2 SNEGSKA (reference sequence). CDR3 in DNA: TGCAGTGCTGCTAGCGGTAGCTCCTACAATGAGCAGTTCTTC. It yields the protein CSAASGSSYNEQFF.

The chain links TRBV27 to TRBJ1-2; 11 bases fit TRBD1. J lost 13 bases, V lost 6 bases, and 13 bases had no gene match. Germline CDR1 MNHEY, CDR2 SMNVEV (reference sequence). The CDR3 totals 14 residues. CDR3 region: CASSASGTGGGGTF. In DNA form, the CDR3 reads TGTGCCAGCAGCGCCAGCGGGACAGGGGGAGGTGGCACCTTC.

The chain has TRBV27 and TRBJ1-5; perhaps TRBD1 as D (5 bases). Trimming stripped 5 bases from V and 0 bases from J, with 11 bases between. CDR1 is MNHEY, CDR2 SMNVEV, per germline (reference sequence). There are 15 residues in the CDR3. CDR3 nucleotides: TGTGCCAGCAGTCATTTTGGGGGTAGCAATCAGCCCCAGCATTTT. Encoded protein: CASSHFGGSNQPQHF.

The CDR3 here is CASSLGRISYEQYF. DNA for the CDR3: TGTGCCAGCAGCTTAGGGCGGATCTCCTACGAGCAGTACTTC. V gene TRBV7-8 combines with J gene TRBJ2-7, with D unresolved. Trimming took off 1 base at V and 0 bases at J, with 7 bases between the two ends. There are 14 residues in the CDR3. CDR1 and CDR2 (germline): SGHVS, FQNEAQ.